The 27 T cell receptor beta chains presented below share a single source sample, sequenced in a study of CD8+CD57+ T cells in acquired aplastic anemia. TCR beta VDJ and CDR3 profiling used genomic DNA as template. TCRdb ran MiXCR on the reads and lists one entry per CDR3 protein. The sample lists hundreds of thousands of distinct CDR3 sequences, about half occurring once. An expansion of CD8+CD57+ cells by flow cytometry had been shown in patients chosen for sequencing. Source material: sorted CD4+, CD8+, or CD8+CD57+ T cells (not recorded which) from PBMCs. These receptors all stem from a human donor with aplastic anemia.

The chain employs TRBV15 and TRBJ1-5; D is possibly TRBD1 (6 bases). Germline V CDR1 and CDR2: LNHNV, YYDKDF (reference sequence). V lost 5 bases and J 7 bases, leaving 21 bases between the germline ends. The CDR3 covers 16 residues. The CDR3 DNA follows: TGTGCCACCAGCTTACGACAGGCCGGCCCCCCCCAGCCCCAGCATTTT. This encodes CATSLRQAGPPQPQHF.

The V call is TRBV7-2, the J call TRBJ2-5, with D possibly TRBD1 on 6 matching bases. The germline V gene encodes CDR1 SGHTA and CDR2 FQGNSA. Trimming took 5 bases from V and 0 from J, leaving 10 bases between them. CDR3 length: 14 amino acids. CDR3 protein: CASSQGPHQETQYF. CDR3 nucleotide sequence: TGTGCCAGCAGCCAGGGGCCCCACCAAGAGACCCAGTACTTC.

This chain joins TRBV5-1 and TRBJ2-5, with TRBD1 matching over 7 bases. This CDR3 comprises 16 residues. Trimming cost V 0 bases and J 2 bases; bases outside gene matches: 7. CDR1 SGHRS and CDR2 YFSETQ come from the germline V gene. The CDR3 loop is CASSLAAGTVQETQYF. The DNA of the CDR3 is TGCGCCAGCAGCTTGGCCGCCGGGACAGTACAAGAGACCCAGTACTTC.

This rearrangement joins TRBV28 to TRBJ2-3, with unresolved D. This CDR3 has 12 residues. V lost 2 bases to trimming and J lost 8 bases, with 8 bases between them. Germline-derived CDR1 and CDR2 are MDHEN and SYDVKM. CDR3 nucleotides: TGTGCCAGCAGTTTAGAACTCGGTACGCAGTATTTT. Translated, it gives CASSLELGTQYF. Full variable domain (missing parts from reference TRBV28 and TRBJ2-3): DVKVTQSSRYLVKRTGEKVFLECVQDMDHENMFWYRQDPGLGLRLIYFSYDVKMKEKGDIPEGYSVSREKKERFSLILESASTNQTSMYLCASSLELGTQYFGPGTRLTVL.

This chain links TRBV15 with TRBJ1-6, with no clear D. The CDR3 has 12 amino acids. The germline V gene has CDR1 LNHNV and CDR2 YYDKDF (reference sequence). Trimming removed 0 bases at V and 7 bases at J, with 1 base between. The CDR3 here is CATSRENSPLHF. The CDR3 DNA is TGTGCCACCAGCAGAGAAAATTCACCCCTCCACTTT.

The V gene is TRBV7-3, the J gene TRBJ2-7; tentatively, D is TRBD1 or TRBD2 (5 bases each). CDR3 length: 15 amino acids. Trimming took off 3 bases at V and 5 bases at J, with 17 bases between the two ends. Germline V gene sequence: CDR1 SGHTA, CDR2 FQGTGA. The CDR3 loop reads CASSLVAGSHNEQYF. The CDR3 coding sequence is TGTGCCAGCAGCTTGGTGGCAGGGAGCCATAACGAGCAGTACTTC.

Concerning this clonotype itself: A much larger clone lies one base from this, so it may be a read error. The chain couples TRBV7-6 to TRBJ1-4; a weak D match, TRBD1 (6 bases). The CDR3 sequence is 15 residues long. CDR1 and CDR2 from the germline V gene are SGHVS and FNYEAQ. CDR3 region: CASCLGGVPNEKLFF. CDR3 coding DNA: TGTGCCAGCTGCTTAGGGGGGGTCCCTAATGAAAAACTGTTTTTT.

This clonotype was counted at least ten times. The CDR3 spells CASSPPTSGGGGELFF. CDR3 coding DNA: TGTGCCAGCAGCCCTCCGACTAGCGGGGGTGGAGGGGAGCTGTTTTTT. The genes are TRBV7-9 and TRBJ2-2, with 12 bases fitting TRBD2. With V trimmed by 5 bases and J by 8 bases, 9 bases remained unmatched. Germline values: CDR1 SEHNR, CDR2 FQNEAQ (reference sequence). This CDR3 region has 16 residues. Using reference TRBV7-9 and TRBJ2-2 for the parts outside the CDR3, the full variable domain is DTGVSQNPRHKITKRGQNVTFRCDPISEHNRLYWYRQTLGQGPEFLTYFQNEAQLEKSRLLSDRFSAERPKGSFSTLEIQRTEQGDSAMYLCASSPPTSGGGGELFFGEGSRLTVL.

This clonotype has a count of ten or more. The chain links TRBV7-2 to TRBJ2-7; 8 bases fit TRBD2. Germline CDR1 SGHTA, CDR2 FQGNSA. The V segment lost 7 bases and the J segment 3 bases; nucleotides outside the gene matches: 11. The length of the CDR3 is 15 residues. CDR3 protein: CASTPGGDLSYEQYF. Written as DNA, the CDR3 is TGTGCCAGCACCCCGGGGGGGGACCTAAGCTACGAGCAGTACTTC.

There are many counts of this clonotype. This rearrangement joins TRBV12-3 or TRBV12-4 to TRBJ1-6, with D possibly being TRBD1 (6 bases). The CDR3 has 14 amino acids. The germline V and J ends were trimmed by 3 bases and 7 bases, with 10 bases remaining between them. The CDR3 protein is CASSFRTVNSPLHF. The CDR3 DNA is TGTGCCAGCAGTTTTAGGACAGTAAATTCACCCCTCCACTTT.

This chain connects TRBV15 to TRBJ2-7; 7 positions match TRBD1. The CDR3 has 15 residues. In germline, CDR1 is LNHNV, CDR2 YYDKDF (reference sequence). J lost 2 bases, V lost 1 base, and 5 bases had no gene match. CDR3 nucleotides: TGTGCCACCAGCAGAGCGAGGGGACAGACCTACGAGCAGTACGTC. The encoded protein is CATSRARGQTYEQYV.

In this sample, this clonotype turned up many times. CDR3 nucleotide sequence: TGTGCCAGCAGCGTTAGACTAGCGGAAATCACAGATACGCAGTATTTT. This codes for CASSVRLAEITDTQYF. The rearrangement joins TRBV6-1 to TRBJ2-3; 9 nucleotides match TRBD2. Germline V gene sequence: CDR1 MNHNS, CDR2 SASEGT. Unmatched junction bases numbered 9, after V lost 6 bases and J lost 2 bases. CDR3 size: 16 residues.

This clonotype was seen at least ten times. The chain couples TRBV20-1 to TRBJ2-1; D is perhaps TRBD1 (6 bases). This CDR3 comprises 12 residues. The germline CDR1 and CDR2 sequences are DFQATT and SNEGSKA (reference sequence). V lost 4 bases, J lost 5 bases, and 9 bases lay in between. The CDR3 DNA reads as TGCAGTGCTAACAGGGCCAACAATGAGCAGTTCTTC. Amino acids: CSANRANNEQFF.

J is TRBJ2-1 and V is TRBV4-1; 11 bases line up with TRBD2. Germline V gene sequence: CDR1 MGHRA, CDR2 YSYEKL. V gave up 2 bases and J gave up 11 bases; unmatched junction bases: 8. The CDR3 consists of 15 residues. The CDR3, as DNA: TGCGCCAGCAGCCAACCGGGACTAGCGGACCACCAGCAGTTCTTC. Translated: CASSQPGLADHQQFF.

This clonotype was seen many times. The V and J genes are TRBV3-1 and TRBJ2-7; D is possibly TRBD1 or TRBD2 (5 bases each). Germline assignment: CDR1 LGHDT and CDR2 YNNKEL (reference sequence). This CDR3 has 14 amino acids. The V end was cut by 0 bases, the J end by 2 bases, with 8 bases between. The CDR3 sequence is CASSQEGTTYEQYF. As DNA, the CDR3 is TGTGCCAGCAGCCAAGAAGGGACCACCTACGAGCAGTACTTC.

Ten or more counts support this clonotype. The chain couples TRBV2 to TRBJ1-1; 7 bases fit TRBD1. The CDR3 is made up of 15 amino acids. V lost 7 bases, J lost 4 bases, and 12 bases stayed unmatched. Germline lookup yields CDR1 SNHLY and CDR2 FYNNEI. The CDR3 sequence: CASTPQGGVGTEAFF. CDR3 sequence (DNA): TGTGCCAGCACTCCTCAGGGGGGAGTGGGCACTGAAGCTTTCTTT.

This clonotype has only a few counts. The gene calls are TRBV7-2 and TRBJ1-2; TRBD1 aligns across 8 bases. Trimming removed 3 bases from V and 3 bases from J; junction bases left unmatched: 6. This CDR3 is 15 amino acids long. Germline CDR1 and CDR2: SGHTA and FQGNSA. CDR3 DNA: TGTGCCAGCAGCTTCCTGGGACAGGCGGACTATGGCTACACCTTC. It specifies CASSFLGQADYGYTF.

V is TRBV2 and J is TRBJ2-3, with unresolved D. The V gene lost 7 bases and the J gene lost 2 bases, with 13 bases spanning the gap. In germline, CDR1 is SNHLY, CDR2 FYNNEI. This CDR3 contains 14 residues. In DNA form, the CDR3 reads TGTGCCAGCACTGCAGCCTATTTCACAGATACGCAGTATTTT. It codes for CASTAAYFTDTQYF.

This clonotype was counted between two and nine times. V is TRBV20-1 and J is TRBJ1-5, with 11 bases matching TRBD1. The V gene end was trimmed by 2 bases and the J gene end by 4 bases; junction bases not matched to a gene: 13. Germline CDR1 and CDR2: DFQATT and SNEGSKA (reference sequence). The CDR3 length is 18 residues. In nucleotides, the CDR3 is TGCAGTGCTAGATACCCGGGACAGGGGGGCGTCTCGAATCAGCCCCAGCATTTT. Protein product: CSARYPGQGGVSNQPQHF.

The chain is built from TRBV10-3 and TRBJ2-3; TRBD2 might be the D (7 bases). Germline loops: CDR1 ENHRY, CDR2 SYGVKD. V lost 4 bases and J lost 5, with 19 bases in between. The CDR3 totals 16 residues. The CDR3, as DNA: TGTGCCATCAGTGGAGGGGGGGGGGCTGGCATAGATACGCAGTATTTT. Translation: CAISGGGGAGIDTQYF.

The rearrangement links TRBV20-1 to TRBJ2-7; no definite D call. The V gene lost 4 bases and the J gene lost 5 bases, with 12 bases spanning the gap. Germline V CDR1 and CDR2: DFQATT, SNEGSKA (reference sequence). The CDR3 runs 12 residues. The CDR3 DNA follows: TGCAGTGCTACGGACGGAATCCACGAGCAGTACTTC. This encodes CSATDGIHEQYF.

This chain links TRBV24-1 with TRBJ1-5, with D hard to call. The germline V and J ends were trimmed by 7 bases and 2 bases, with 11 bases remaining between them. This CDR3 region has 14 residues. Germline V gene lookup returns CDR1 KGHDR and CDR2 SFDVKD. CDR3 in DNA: TGTGCCACCAGGGCCGGGAGGGGCAATCAGCCCCAGCATTTT. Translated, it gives CATRAGRGNQPQHF.

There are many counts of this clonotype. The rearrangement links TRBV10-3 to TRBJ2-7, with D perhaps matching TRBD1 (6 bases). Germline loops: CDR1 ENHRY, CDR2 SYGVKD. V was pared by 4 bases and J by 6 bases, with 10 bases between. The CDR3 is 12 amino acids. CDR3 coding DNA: TGTGCCATCAGTGTACAGGGCTCCGAGCAGTACTTC. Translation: CAISVQGSEQYF.

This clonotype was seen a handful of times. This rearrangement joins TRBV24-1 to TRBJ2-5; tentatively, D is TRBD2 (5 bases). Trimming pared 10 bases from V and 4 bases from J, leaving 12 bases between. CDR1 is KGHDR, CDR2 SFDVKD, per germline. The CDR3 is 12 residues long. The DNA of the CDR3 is TGTGCCACTTGGACTCGAGGAGAGACCCAGTACTTC. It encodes CATWTRGETQYF.

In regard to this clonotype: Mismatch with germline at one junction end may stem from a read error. The CDR3 loop reads CASSLSTGTNEKLFF. The DNA for the CDR3 is TGTGCCAGCAGTTTAAGTACAGGGACTAACGAAAAACTGTTTTTT. The genes are TRBV12-3 or TRBV12-4 and TRBJ1-4; weak D call: TRBD1 (6 bases). The CDR3 is made up of 15 amino acids.

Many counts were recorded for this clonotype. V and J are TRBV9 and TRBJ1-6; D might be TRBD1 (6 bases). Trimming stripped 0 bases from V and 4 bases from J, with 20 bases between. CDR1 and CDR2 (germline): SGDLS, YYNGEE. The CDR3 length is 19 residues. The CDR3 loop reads CASSVEPWTEKGYNSPLHF. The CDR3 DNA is TGTGCCAGCAGCGTAGAGCCCTGGACAGAAAAAGGATATAATTCACCCCTCCACTTT.

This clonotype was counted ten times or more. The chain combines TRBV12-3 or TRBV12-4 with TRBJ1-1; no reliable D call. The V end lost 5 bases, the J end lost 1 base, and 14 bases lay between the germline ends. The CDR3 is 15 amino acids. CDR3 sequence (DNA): TGTGCCAGCAGTCCCGGCAACAAACGGAACACTGAAGCTTTCTTT. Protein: CASSPGNKRNTEAFF.